The source of this T cell receptor beta chain is a study of OX40 agonist ivuxolimab in advanced cancers. Whole-study context: Earlier treatment with anti-PD-1, anti-PD-L1 or anti-CTLA-4 was permitted, and around 36% had received some. Study-level findings and limits: No antigen was identified for the clonally expanded peripheral T cells. Within 6 weeks, CD4+ and CD8+ blood T cells expanded clonally at 0.1 to 3.0 mg/kg.

Using immunoSEQ multiplex PCR, the repertoire was profiled, and TCRdb retains in-frame clones only, with some absent. The sample lists just over 20,000 clones; 75% to 85% were seen once. The CDR3 totals 14 residues. Per germline, CDR1 SGHTA and CDR2 FQGNSA. V lost 3 bases and J 0 bases, leaving 3 bases between the germline ends. This clone was picked up a small number of times. Antigen: not known. The clonotype was recovered from an adult with an advanced solid tumor such as melanoma, head and neck, liver or kidney cancer. Sequencing was performed on CD4+ or CD8+ T cells sorted from blood, taken in a trial of the OX40 agonist ivuxolimab. The chain carries TRBV7-2 and TRBJ1-6; no definite D call. The CDR3, as DNA: TGTGCCAGCAGCTTGAACTCCTATAATTCACCCCTCCACTTT. Residues: CASSLNSYNSPLHF.